A single sample is the source of the 31 T cell receptor beta chains below, sequenced in a study of cytomegalovirus exposure and HLA in healthy donors. The PCR ran on 60 Vbeta and 13 Jbeta primers. The data were produced by immunoSEQ multiplex PCR, yet TCRdb's version contains in-frame clones alone and is incomplete. Among 150,000 to 200,000 clones listed, roughly 80% were seen once. Sequencing was done on a sample of PBMCs. The receptors stem from a male donor in good health and CMV-seropositive.

This chain links TRBV30 with TRBJ2-1; possible D gene TRBD1, 6 bases. Germline-derived CDR1 and CDR2 are GTSNPN and SVGIG (reference sequence). The V and J ends lost 3 bases and 8 bases respectively, with 17 bases between them. The CDR3 spans 14 residues. CDR3 amino acids: CAWSLPGARDEQFF. Written as DNA, the CDR3 is TGTGCCTGGAGCCTCCCAGGGGCGCGCGATGAGCAGTTCTTC.

The V gene is TRBV6-6, the J gene TRBJ1-2; 11 bases line up with TRBD1. The J segment lost 7 bases and the V segment lost 5 bases, leaving 12 bases of the junction unmatched. The CDR3 consists of 16 residues. Germline V CDR1 and CDR2: MNHNY, SVGAGI (reference sequence). As DNA, the CDR3 is TGTGCCAGCAGTGCGTCCGGAGGACAGGGGGCGCTTGGCTACACCTTC. Translating gives CASSASGGQGALGYTF.

In its sample, this clone was seen once. The chain links TRBV27 to TRBJ2-5; 8 bases align to TRBD1. The J call may be mistaken, given a closer DNA end match to TRBJ2-7. This CDR3 has 16 amino acids. Germline CDR1 and CDR2: MNHEY and SMNVEV (reference sequence). CDR3 loop: CASRTGTGSGFYEQYF. CDR3 sequence (DNA): TGTGCCAGCAGGACCGGGACAGGCAGTGGTTTCTACGAGCAGTACTTC.

The chain recombines TRBV4-3 with TRBJ1-2; 8 bases line up with TRBD1. The V and J ends lost 7 bases and 3 bases, in that order; junction bases with no gene match: 4. The CDR3 extends over 13 amino acids. Germline V gene lookup returns CDR1 LGHNA and CDR2 YSLEER. CDR3 sequence reads: CASNEQGDYGYTF. The CDR3, as DNA: TGCGCCAGCAACGAACAGGGGGACTATGGCTACACCTTC.

The V call is TRBV14, the J call TRBJ1-3, with D possibly being TRBD1 (5 bases). Germline V CDR1 and CDR2: SGHDN, FVKESK. CDR3 size: 15 residues. V lost 0 bases, J lost 3 bases, and 9 bases lay in between. This chain's CDR3 is CASSQDRAFGNTIYF. The DNA for the CDR3 is TGTGCCAGCAGCCAAGACAGGGCCTTTGGAAACACCATATATTTT.

With respect to this clone: Other DNA sequences of this sample code for an identical CDR3. The genes are TRBV28 and TRBJ1-1; 7 positions match TRBD1. The junction had 6 bases not matched to a gene; V was cut back by 5 bases and J by 6 bases. The CDR3 runs 13 residues. Germline CDR1 reads MDHEN; CDR2 reads SYDVKM. CDR3 protein: CASSRQGRPEAFF. The CDR3 bases are TGTGCCAGCAGTCGACAGGGCCGCCCTGAAGCTTTCTTT.

This clone was observed a handful of times. CDR3 bases: TGTGCCAGCTCACCACTTCCTCGCGTATCAGGGGGTGGCGAGGGCTACACCTTC. It is translated as CASSPLPRVSGGGEGYTF. The genes are TRBV18 and TRBJ1-2; 7 bases line up with TRBD1. Germline CDR1 is KGHSH and CDR2 is LQKENI. CDR3 length: 18 residues. V gave up 1 base and J gave up 8 bases; unmatched junction bases: 19.

The V call is TRBV2, the J call TRBJ2-3; TRBD2 aligns across 7 bases. This CDR3 is built from 16 residues. CDR1 and CDR2 (germline): SNHLY, FYNNEI. The trim removed 3 bases at V and 1 base at J, leaving 7 bases unmatched. As DNA, the CDR3 is TGTGCCAGCAGTGATCTATCCGCGGGAGGCACAGATACGCAGTATTTT. Protein: CASSDLSAGGTDTQYF.

This clone was found a few times. The chain recombines TRBV7-9 with TRBJ2-1; the match to TRBD2 covers 9 bases. Trimming took 7 bases from V and 4 from J; bases not matched to a gene: 2. Germline V gene lookup returns CDR1 SEHNR and CDR2 FQNEAQ (reference sequence). The CDR3 sequence is 13 residues long. The CDR3: CASNAGGYNEQFF. The CDR3 DNA sequence: TGTGCCAGCAACGCGGGGGGGTACAATGAGCAGTTCTTC.

The V call is TRBV27, the J call TRBJ1-2; D is ambiguous. This CDR3 comprises 14 residues. V was trimmed by 6 bases and J by 2 bases, leaving 13 bases between them. The germline CDR1 and CDR2 sequences are MNHEY and SMNVEV (reference sequence). The CDR3 loop reads CASSSHSRNYGYTF. CDR3 bases: TGTGCCAGCAGCTCGCACAGCCGCAACTATGGCTACACCTTC.

J is TRBJ2-3 and V is TRBV4-1; a weak D match, TRBD1 (5 bases). V gave up 0 bases and J gave up 1 base, with 5 bases separating them. Germline CDR1 is MGHRA and CDR2 is YSYEKL. CDR3 length: 14 amino acids. Here the CDR3 DNA reads TGCGCCAGCAGCCAAGAGGGGCGCACAGATACGCAGTATTTT. Translating gives CASSQEGRTDTQYF.

V gene TRBV10-3 combines with J gene TRBJ2-5; 9 nucleotides match TRBD2. The CDR3 has 15 amino acids. The V and J ends lost 5 bases and 2 bases, in that order; junction bases with no gene match: 6. Germline CDR1 ENHRY, CDR2 SYGVKD. CDR3: CAISPRAGGQETQYF. As DNA, the CDR3 is TGTGCCATCAGTCCCCGGGCGGGGGGGCAAGAGACCCAGTACTTC.

A single count supports this clone. The J gene is TRBJ2-2, the V gene TRBV6-6; TRBD2 aligns across 7 bases. The V and J ends lost 7 bases and 3 bases, in that order; junction bases with no gene match: 5. CDR3 length: 14 residues. The germline CDR1 and CDR2 sequences are MNHNY and SVGAGI (reference sequence). The CDR3 loop is CASTPRGDTGELFF. CDR3 nucleotide sequence: TGTGCCAGCACCCCCCGGGGGGACACCGGGGAGCTGTTTTTT.

The V and J genes are TRBV11-2 and TRBJ1-2; TRBD1 matches at 9 bases. Germline V gives CDR1 SGHAT, CDR2 FQNNGV. The CDR3 has 14 residues. With V trimmed by 6 bases and J by 2 bases, 4 bases remained unmatched. The CDR3 DNA follows: TGTGCCAGCAGTGAGGGACAGGGAAACTATGGCTACACCTTC. The encoded protein is CASSEGQGNYGYTF. Complete variable domain (other parts from reference TRBV11-2 and TRBJ1-2): EAGVAQSPRYKIIEKRQSVAFWCNPISGHATLYWYQQILGQGPKLLIQFQNNGVVDDSQLPKDRFSAERLKGVDSTLKIQPAKLEDSAVYLCASSEGQGNYGYTFGSGTRLTVV.

The chain links TRBV5-4 to TRBJ2-3; a weak D match, TRBD1 (6 bases). The CDR3 spans 14 residues. The V gene lost 1 base and the J gene lost 2 bases, with 8 bases spanning the gap. Germline loops: CDR1 SGHNT, CDR2 YYREEE (reference sequence). The CDR3 loop is CASSLQGHTDTQYF. As DNA, the CDR3 is TGTGCCAGCAGCTTGCAGGGGCACACAGATACGCAGTATTTT.

In its sample, this clone was seen once. The rearrangement links TRBV5-6 to TRBJ1-2; 7 bases match TRBD1. The CDR3 loop spans 14 amino acids. Germline V lookup: CDR1 SGHDT, CDR2 YYEEEE. V was clipped by 3 bases and J by 3 bases; unmatched bases: 5. The CDR3, as DNA: TGTGCCAGCAGCTCCACAGGGGTGGACTATGGCTACACCTTC. Its protein is CASSSTGVDYGYTF.

Of note for this clone: Its ends do not fully match the called genes, so a read error is possible. The chain employs TRBV7-9 and TRBJ2-5, with D perhaps TRBD2 (6 bases). This CDR3 is 13 amino acids long. Germline V CDR1 and CDR2: SEHNR, FQNEAQ (reference sequence). The CDR3 spells CSSSFGRLETQYF. The CDR3 bases are TGTTCCAGCAGCTTCGGGAGATTGGAGACCCAGTACTTC.

V usage is TRBV2 and J usage is TRBJ2-2; a possible D gene is TRBD2 (5 bases). The CDR3 is 14 residues long. The germline CDR1 and CDR2 sequences are SNHLY and FYNNEI. The V and J ends lost 7 bases and 0 bases respectively, with 9 bases between them. The chain's CDR3 is CASIAGTNTGELFF. The CDR3 nucleotides are TGTGCCAGCATTGCGGGTACGAACACCGGGGAGCTGTTTTTT.

This clone occurred a few times. CDR3 amino acids: CAISAQTGTWNEQFF. The CDR3 nucleotides are TGTGCCATCAGTGCCCAGACAGGGACGTGGAATGAGCAGTTCTTC. This rearrangement joins TRBV10-3 to TRBJ2-1, with 7 bases identical to TRBD1. Germline CDR1 ENHRY, CDR2 SYGVKD. CDR3 length: 15 residues. The V and J ends lost 4 bases and 7 bases, in that order; junction bases with no gene match: 10.

The chain uses TRBV27 and TRBJ2-3; 8 bases map to TRBD1. The CDR3 totals 15 residues. The germline gives CDR1 MNHEY, CDR2 SMNVEV (reference sequence). The ends lost 7 bases at V and 3 bases at J; junction bases unmatched: 9. Here the CDR3 DNA reads TGTGCCAGCACCCTTCAGGGGGCCTTGACAGATACGCAGTATTTT. This codes for CASTLQGALTDTQYF.

The chain joins TRBV18 to TRBJ2-5; D is ambiguous. V was clipped by 5 bases and J by 2 bases, with 15 bases between them. Germline CDR1 and CDR2: KGHSH and LQKENI. The CDR3 is 15 amino acids. The CDR3 loop is CASSTFDPRQETQYF. The CDR3 bases are TGTGCCAGCTCAACTTTCGACCCTAGACAAGAGACCCAGTACTTC. Full variable domain (remainder filled in from reference TRBV18 and TRBJ2-5): NAGVMQNPRHLVRRRGQEARLRCSPMKGHSHVYWYRQLPEEGLKFMVYLQKENIIDESGMPKERFSAEFPKEGPSILRIQQVVRGDSAAYFCASSTFDPRQETQYFGPGTRLLVL.

The chain couples TRBV30 to TRBJ1-2; no reliable D call. The CDR3 totals 14 residues. Trimming took off 0 bases at V and 3 bases at J, with 11 bases between the two ends. Germline-derived CDR1 and CDR2 are GTSNPN and SVGIG (reference sequence). CDR3 protein: CAWSVLSGYYGYTF. CDR3 coding DNA: TGTGCCTGGAGTGTACTGTCAGGCTACTATGGCTACACCTTC.

The V call is TRBV7-6, the J call TRBJ1-1; 9 positions match TRBD1. This CDR3 has 15 residues. Germline values: CDR1 SGHVS, CDR2 FNYEAQ. V dropped 2 bases and J dropped 3; count of bases not matched to a gene: 4. CDR3 in DNA: TGTGCCAGCAGCTTAAGGGACAGGGATTACACTGAAGCTTTCTTT. It is translated as CASSLRDRDYTEAFF.

The V call is TRBV11-3, the J call TRBJ1-6; 8 bases match TRBD1. This CDR3 spans 14 amino acids. Germline V gives CDR1 SGHNT, CDR2 YENEEA. The junction had 3 bases not matched to a gene; V was cut back by 5 bases and J by 6 bases. As DNA, the CDR3 is TGTGCCAGCAGCGCCAGGGGGCTTAATTCACCCCTCCACTTT. It translates to CASSARGLNSPLHF.

The rearrangement joins TRBV18 to TRBJ2-2; tentatively, D is TRBD1 (5 bases). Judging by the DNA end, TRBJ1-3 fits better; the J call may be wrong. The CDR3 covers 15 residues. Germline V gene data show CDR1 as KGHSH and CDR2 as LQKENI. The CDR3 DNA reads TGTGCCAGCTCACCACCGGGACTCTCTGGAAACACCATATATTTT. It specifies CASSPPGLSGNTIYF.

This clone was seen only a few times. The gene calls are TRBV9 and TRBJ2-1, with D perhaps TRBD2 (6 bases). Germline-derived CDR1 and CDR2 are SGDLS and YYNGEE. The CDR3 is made up of 14 amino acids. V was clipped by 3 bases and J by 8 bases, with 15 bases between them. CDR3 bases: TGTGCCAGCAGCGAAACCCCTAGCGATGATGAGCAGTTCTTC. Protein: CASSETPSDDEQFF.

The V gene is TRBV19, the J gene TRBJ2-7, with 9 positions matching TRBD2. The CDR3 covers 17 residues. Trimming at V came to 4 bases and at J to 5 bases, leaving 15 bases not matched to a gene. Germline CDR1 LNHDA, CDR2 SQIVND (reference sequence). The CDR3 sequence is CASSRKSSGEGPNEQYF. CDR3 coding DNA: TGTGCCAGTAGTAGGAAGTCTAGCGGGGAAGGCCCTAACGAGCAGTACTTC.

The DNA of the CDR3 is TGCGCCAGCAGCTTGGTGACAGGGGCGAACACTGAAGCTTTCTTT. Protein sequence: CASSLVTGANTEAFF. This rearrangement joins TRBV5-1 to TRBJ1-1; 8 bases match TRBD1. Looked up from germline, CDR1 is SGHRS and CDR2 is YFSETQ. After removal of 0 bases from V and 1 base from J, the junction contained 2 bases not matched to a gene. The length of the CDR3 is 15 residues.

The chain couples TRBV5-1 to TRBJ1-4; tentative D call: TRBD1 (5 bases). Trimming left V 0 bases short and J 8 bases short, with 11 bases between. Germline CDR1 reads SGHRS; CDR2 reads YFSETQ. This CDR3 has 14 residues. CDR3 amino acids: CASSLEGRGEKLFF. The CDR3 nucleotides read TGCGCCAGCAGCTTGGAGGGGCGCGGCGAAAAACTGTTTTTT.

The V and J genes are TRBV27 and TRBJ1-2; D remains ambiguous. Germline V lookup: CDR1 MNHEY, CDR2 SMNVEV (reference sequence). The CDR3 runs to 13 residues. Trimming removed 5 bases at V and 4 bases at J, with 11 bases between. The CDR3 spells CASSPGGLYGYTF. CDR3 sequence (DNA): TGTGCCAGCAGTCCCGGCGGACTCTATGGCTACACCTTC.

This chain joins TRBV5-1 and TRBJ1-1, with 8 bases aligning to TRBD1. CDR3 length: 14 residues. CDR1 SGHRS and CDR2 YFSETQ come from the germline V gene. Trimming took 4 bases from V and 5 from J; bases not matched to a gene: 7. This chain's CDR3 is CASSPQGGRTEAFF. CDR3 DNA sequence: TGCGCCAGCAGCCCACAGGGGGGAAGGACTGAAGCTTTCTTT.